This T cell receptor beta chain was recorded in a study of response to subunit inactivated influenza vaccine. The CDR3 contains 13 residues. The V and J ends lost 6 bases and 7 bases respectively, with 12 bases between them. TCRdb reprocessed the RT-PCR reads with MiXCR, giving one entry per CDR3 protein. This table holds over 750,000 distinct CDR3 sequences, about 20% found once. This clonotype has ten or more counts. This material consisted of PBMCs from blood, taken 5 to 6 days after vaccination. The receptor's source is a man aged 50-59 years who received an inactivated influenza vaccine. The V call is TRBV12-3 or TRBV12-4, the J call TRBJ2-2, with D hard to call. The DNA for the CDR3 is TGTGCCAGCAGCCAATACAGCAACGGGGAGCTGTTTTTT. It is translated as CASSQYSNGELFF.